This is a list of T cell receptor beta chains from one sample in a study of blood T cell repertoires in COVID-19. Assay used: immunoSEQ multiplex PCR; TCRdb lists only in-frame clones, some missing. This sample carries roughly 160,000 clones, approximately 88% of them seen once, and the ten largest clones take over 10%. The sample taken for sequencing was PBMCs or T cells enriched from blood (not recorded which). All receptors come from a woman aged 55-70 years who had recovered from COVID-19. Each CDR3 is given without its conserved first and last residue.

TRBJ2-1	TRBV5-1	ASTTGGPPYNEQF
TRBJ1-5	TRBV24-1	ATSDSPGTGNQPQH
TRBJ2-3	TRBV11-3	ASSFPLTGRGADTQY
TRBJ1-5	TRBV19	ASKGPEGVQPQH
TRBJ1-1	TRBV19	ASSIPQGRMNTEAF
TRBJ1-2	TRBV7-3	ASSLTPNYGYT
TRBJ2-7	TRBV6-1	ASSEVAPGEGGGQPYEQY
TRBJ2-3	TRBV5-8	ASSLSLGTDTQY
TRBJ2-7	TRBV27	ATMPSGRYEQY
TRBJ2-2	TRBV6-6	ASSPGQSRGMDTGELF
TRBJ2-1	TRBV28	ASSLGDRYNEQF
TRBJ2-5	TRBV3-1/TRBV3-2	ASSQVTAGGVQY
TRBJ1-1	TRBV7-2	ASSLQGSLIQ
TRBJ2-1	TRBV21-1	ASSTTSGGLEQF
TRBJ2-2	TRBV5-1	ASSFDRVGTGELF
TRBJ2-1	TRBV5-1	ASSLAADNAQF
TRBJ1-1	TRBV3-1/TRBV3-2	ASSQVSLRGTVEAF
TRBJ2-7	TRBV28	ASSLWGREQY
TRBJ2-1	TRBV6-1	ASSEQSGSYNEQF
TRBJ2-7	TRBV6-5	ASSDLTGSEQY
TRBJ2-3	TRBV5-1	ASSLALSPTDTQY
TRBJ2-3	TRBV4-2	ASSQGAFSGDGTDTQY
TRBJ1-5	TRBV7-9	ASSLGGNGQPQH
TRBJ2-7	TRBV11-1	ASRPDGRARQY
TRBJ2-5	TRBV20-1	SASPADDQETQY
TRBJ2-5	TRBV5-1	ASRSGSSVVETQY
TRBJ1-4	TRBV29-1	SVSGGLKEKLF
TRBJ2-7	TRBV3-1/TRBV3-2	ASSSQWSEYEQY